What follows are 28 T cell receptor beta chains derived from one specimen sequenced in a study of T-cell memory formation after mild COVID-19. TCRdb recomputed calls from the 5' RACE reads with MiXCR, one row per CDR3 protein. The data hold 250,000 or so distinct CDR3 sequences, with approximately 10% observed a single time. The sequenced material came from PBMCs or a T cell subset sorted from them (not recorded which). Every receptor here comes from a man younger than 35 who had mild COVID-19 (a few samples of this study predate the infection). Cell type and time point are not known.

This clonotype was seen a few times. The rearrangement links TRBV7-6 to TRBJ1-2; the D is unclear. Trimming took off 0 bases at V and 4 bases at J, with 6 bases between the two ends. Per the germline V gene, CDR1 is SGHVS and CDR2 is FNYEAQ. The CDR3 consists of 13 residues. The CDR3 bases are TGTGCCAGCAGCTTAGCCCCCACCTATGGCTACACCTTC. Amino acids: CASSLAPTYGYTF. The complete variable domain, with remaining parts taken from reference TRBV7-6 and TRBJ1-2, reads GAGVSQSPRYKVTKRGQDVALRCDPISGHVSLYWYRQALGQGPEFLTYFNYEAQQDKSGLPNDRFSAERPEGSISTLTIQRTEQRDSAMYRCASSLAPTYGYTFGSGTRLTVV.

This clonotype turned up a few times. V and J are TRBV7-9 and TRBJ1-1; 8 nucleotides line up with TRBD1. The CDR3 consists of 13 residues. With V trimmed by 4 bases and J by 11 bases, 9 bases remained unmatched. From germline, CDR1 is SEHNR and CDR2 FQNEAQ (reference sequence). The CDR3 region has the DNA TGTGCCAGCAGCTACCTCGGACAGGGTTTTGCTTTCTTT. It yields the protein CASSYLGQGFAFF.

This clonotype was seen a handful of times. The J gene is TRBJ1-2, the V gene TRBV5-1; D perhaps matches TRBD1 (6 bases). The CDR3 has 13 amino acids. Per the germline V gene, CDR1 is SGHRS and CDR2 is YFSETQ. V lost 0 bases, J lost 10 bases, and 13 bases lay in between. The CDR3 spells CASSLGQDNHYTF. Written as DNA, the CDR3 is TGCGCCAGCAGCTTGGGACAGGATAATCACTACACCTTC.

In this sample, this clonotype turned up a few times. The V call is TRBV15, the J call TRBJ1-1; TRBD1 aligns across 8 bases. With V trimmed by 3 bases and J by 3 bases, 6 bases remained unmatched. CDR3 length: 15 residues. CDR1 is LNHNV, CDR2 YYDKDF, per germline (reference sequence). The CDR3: CATSSVDRGYTEAFF. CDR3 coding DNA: TGTGCCACCAGCAGCGTAGACAGGGGATACACTGAAGCTTTCTTT. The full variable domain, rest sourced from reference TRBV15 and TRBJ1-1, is DAMVIQNPRYQVTQFGKPVTLSCSQTLNHNVMYWYQQKSSQAPKLLFHYYDKDFNNEADTPDNFQSRRPNTSFCFLDIRSPGLGDTAMYLCATSSVDRGYTEAFFGQGTRLTVV.

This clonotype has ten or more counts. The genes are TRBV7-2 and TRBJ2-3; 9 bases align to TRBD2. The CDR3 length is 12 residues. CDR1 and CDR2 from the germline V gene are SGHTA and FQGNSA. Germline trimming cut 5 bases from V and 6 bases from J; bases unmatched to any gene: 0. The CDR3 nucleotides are TGTGCCAGCAGCACTAGCGGGGATACGCAGTATTTT. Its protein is CASSTSGDTQYF.

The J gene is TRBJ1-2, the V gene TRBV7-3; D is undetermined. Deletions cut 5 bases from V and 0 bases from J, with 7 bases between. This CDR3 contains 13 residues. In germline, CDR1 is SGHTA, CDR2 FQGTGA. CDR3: CASSPTTNYGYTF. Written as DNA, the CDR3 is TGTGCCAGCAGCCCAACCACTAACTATGGCTACACCTTC.

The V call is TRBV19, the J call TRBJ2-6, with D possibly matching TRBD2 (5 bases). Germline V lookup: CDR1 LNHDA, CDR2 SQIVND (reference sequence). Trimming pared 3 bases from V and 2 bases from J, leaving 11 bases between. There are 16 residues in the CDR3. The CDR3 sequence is CASSIGRVAGANVLTF. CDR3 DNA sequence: TGTGCCAGTAGTATTGGGCGGGTCGCTGGGGCCAACGTCCTGACTTTC.

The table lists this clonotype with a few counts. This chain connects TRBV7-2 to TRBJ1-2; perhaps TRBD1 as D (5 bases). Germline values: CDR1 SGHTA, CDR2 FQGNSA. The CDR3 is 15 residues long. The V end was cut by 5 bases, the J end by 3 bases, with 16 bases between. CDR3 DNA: TGTGCCAGCAGCCCCAGGGCGGGGGACCACTATGGCTACACCTTC. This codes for CASSPRAGDHYGYTF.

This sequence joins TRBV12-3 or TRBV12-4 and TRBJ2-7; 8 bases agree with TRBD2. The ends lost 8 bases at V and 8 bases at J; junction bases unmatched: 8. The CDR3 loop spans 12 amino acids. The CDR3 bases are TGTGCCAGCGCGTTAGGCGGGGGGAAGCAGTACGTC. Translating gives CASALGGGKQYV.

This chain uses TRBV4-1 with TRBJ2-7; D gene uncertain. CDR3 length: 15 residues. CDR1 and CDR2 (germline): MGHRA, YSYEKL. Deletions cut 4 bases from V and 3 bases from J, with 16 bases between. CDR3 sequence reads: CASSPHNGPDYEQYF. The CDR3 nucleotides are TGCGCCAGCAGCCCCCACAATGGTCCAGACTACGAGCAGTACTTC.

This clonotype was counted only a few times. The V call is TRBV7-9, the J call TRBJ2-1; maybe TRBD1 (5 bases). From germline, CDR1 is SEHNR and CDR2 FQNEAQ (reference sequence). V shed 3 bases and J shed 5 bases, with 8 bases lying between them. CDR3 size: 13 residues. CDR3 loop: CASSFRGNNEQFF. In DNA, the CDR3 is TGTGCCAGCAGCTTTAGGGGTAACAATGAGCAGTTCTTC.

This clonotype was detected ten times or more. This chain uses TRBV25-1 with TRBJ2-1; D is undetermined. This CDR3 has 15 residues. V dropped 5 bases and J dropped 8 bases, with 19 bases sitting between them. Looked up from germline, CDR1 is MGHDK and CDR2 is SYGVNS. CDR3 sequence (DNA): TGTGCCAGCAGTATGAGACTTACCCCGGCGGATGAGCAGTTCTTC. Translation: CASSMRLTPADEQFF.

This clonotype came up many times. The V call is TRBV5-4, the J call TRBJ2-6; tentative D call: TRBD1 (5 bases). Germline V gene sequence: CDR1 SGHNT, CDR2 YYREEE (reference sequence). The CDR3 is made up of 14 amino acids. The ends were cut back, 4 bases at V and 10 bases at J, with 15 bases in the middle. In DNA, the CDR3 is TGTGCCAGCAGCCTGGAGACAGTAGGGAACGTCCTGACTTTC. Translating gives CASSLETVGNVLTF.

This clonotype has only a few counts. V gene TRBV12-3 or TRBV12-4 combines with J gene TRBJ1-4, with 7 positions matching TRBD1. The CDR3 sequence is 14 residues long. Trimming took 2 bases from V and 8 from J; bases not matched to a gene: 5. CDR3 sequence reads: CASSLRQGGEKLFF. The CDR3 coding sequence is TGTGCCAGCAGTTTAAGACAGGGTGGAGAAAAACTGTTTTTT.

As DNA, the CDR3 is TGCGCCAGCAGCCAAGGAGGGAAAGGCGCGAACACTGAAGCTTTCTTT. This gives the protein CASSQGGKGANTEAFF. The rearrangement joins TRBV4-1 to TRBJ1-1, with D unclear. From germline, CDR1 is MGHRA and CDR2 YSYEKL. V was shortened by 1 base and J by 1 base, with 13 bases between the two germline ends. This CDR3 contains 16 residues.

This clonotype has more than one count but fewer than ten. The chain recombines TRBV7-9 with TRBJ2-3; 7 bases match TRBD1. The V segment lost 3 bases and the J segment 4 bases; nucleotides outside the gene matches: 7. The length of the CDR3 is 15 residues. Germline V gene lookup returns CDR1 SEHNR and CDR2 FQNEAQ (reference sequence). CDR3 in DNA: TGTGCCAGCAGCTTCACCGGGACAGTTGCAGATACGCAGTATTTT. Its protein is CASSFTGTVADTQYF. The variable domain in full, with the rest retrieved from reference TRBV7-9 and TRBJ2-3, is DTGVSQNPRHKITKRGQNVTFRCDPISEHNRLYWYRQTLGQGPEFLTYFQNEAQLEKSRLLSDRFSAERPKGSFSTLEIQRTEQGDSAMYLCASSFTGTVADTQYFGPGTRLTVL.

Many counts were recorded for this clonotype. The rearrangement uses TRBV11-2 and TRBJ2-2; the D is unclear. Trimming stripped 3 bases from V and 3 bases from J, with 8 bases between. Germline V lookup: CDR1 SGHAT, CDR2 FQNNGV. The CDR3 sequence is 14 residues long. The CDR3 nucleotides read TGTGCCAGCAGCTTTTTAGAGGACACCGGGGAGCTGTTTTTT. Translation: CASSFLEDTGELFF.

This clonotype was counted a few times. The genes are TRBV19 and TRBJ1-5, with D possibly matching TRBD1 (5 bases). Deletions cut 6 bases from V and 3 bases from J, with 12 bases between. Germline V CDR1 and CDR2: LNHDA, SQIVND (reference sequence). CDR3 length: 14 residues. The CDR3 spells CASRSGTLNQPQHF. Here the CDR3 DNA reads TGTGCCAGTAGATCGGGGACGCTCAATCAGCCCCAGCATTTT.

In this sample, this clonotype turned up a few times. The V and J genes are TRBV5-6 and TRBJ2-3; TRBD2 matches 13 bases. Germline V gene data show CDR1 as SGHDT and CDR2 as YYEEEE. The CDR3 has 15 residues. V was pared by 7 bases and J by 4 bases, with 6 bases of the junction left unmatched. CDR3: CASSRLAGGADTQYF. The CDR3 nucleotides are TGTGCCAGCTCTAGACTAGCGGGGGGCGCAGATACGCAGTATTTT.

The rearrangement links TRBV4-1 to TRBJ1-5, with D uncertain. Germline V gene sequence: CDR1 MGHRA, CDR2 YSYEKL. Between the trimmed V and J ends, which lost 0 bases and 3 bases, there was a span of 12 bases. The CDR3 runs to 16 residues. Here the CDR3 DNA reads TGCGCCAGCAGCCAAGATGGTCGGCTTACCAATCAGCCCCAGCATTTT. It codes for CASSQDGRLTNQPQHF.

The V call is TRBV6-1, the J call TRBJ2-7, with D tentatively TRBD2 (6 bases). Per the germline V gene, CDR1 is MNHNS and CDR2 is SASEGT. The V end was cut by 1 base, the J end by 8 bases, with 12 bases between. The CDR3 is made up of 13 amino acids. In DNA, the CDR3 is TGTGCCAGCAGTGAAGAGTTCCGGGGGAAGCAGTACTTC. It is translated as CASSEEFRGKQYF.

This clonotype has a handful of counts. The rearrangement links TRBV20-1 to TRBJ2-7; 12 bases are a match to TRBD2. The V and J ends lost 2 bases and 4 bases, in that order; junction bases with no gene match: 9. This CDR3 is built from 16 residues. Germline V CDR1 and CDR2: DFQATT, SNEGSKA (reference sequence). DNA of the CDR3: TGCAGTGCTAGACCCCGGACTAGCGGGGTGAGATACGAGCAGTACGTC. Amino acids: CSARPRTSGVRYEQYV.

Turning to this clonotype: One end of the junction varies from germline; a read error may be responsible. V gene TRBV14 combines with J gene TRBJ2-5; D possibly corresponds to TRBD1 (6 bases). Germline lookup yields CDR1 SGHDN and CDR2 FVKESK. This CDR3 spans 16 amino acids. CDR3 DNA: TGTGCCAGCAGCCAAGCGAGAGGACAGATCCAAGGGACCCAGTACTTC. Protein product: CASSQARGQIQGTQYF.

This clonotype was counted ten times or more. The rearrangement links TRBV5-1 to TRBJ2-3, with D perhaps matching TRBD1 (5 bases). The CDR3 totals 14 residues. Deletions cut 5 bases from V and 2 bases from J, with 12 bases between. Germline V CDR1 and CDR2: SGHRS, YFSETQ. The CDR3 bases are TGCGCCAGCAGGGAGAACAGGAACACAGATACGCAGTATTTT. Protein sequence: CASRENRNTDTQYF.

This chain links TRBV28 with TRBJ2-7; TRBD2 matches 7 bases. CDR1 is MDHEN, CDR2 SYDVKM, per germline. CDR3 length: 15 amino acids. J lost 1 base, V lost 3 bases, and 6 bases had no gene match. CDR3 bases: TGTGCCAGCAGTTTCAGGAGCGGGGCTTCCTACGAGCAGTACTTC. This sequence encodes CASSFRSGASYEQYF.

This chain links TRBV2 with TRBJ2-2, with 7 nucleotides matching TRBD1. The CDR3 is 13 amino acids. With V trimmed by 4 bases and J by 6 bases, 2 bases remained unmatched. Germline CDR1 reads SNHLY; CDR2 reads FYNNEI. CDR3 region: CASSGQGAGELFF. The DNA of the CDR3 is TGTGCCAGCAGTGGACAGGGTGCCGGGGAGCTGTTTTTT.

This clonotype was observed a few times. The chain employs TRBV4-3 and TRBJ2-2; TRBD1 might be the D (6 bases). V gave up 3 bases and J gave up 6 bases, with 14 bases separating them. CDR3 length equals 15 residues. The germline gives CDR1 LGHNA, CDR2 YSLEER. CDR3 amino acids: CASSHRQDLSGELFF. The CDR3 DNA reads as TGCGCCAGCAGCCACAGACAGGATTTGTCCGGGGAGCTGTTTTTT.

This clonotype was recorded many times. The CDR3 sequence is CASSFLRGGRQETQYF. DNA for the CDR3: TGTGCCAGCAGCTTCCTCCGTGGGGGCAGGCAAGAGACCCAGTACTTC. The V and J genes are TRBV7-3 and TRBJ2-5; D is possibly TRBD1 (6 bases). CDR3 length: 16 amino acids. Deletions cut 3 bases from V and 2 bases from J, with 16 bases between. In germline, CDR1 is SGHTA, CDR2 FQGTGA.